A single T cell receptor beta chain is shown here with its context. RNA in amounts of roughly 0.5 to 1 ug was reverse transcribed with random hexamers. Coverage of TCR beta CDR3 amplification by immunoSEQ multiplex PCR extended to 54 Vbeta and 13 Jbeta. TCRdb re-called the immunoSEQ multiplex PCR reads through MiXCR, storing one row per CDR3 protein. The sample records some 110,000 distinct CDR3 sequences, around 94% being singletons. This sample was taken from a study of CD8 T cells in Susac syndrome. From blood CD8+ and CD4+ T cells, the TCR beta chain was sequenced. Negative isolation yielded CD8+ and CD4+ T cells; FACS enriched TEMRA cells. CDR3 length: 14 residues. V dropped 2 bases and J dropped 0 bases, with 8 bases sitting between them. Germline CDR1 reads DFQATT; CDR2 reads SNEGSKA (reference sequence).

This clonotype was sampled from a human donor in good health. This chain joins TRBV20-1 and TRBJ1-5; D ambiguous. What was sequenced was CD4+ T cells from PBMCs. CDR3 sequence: CSARSHYSNQPQHF. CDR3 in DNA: TGCAGTGCTAGAAGTCATTATAGCAATCAGCCCCAGCATTTT.